The clone carrying this T cell receptor (beta chain) has just a few counts. What it recognizes is unknown. TCR alpha and TCR beta cDNA libraries with sample barcodes and UMIs came from 5'RACE using constant-segment primers. TCRdb reanalysed the 5' RACE reads using MiXCR and keeps one entry per CDR3 protein. This sample has hundreds of thousands of distinct CDR3 sequences, with approximately 27% found just once. Germline trimming cut 6 bases from V and 1 base from J; bases unmatched to any gene: 9. Germline CDR1 and CDR2: SGHTA and FQGNSA. The CDR3 extends over 16 amino acids. This entry comes from a study of T-cell memory formation after mild COVID-19. Turning to the study itself: Across donors, TCR clusters were largely donor specific.

Overall study results and limits: Second-wave clones with a day 37 peak had unconfirmed SARS-CoV-2 specificity. Most CD4+ clones that shrank were in CM and EM, while CD8+ ones turned up in EMRA.

Sequencing was carried out using PBMCs or a T cell subset sorted from them (not recorded which). V gene TRBV7-2 combines with J gene TRBJ2-1, with TRBD2 identical over 7 bases. The receptor's source is an adult woman who had mild COVID-19 (a few samples of this study predate the infection). Cell type and time point are not known. The CDR3 loop reads CASSLMSGASYNEQFF. The CDR3 DNA reads TGTGCCAGCAGTTTAATGAGCGGGGCGTCCTACAATGAGCAGTTCTTC.